The present TCR beta chain was sequenced within a study of T-cell memory formation after mild COVID-19. Germline CDR1 reads SQVTM; CDR2 reads ANQGSEA. Trimming stripped 1 base from V and 4 bases from J, with 8 bases between. This CDR3 is 12 amino acids long. Via MiXCR, TCRdb re-called the 5' RACE reads, giving one row per CDR3 protein. The table has hundreds of thousands of distinct CDR3 sequences, 20% to 25% seen once. This clonotype appeared a few times. The source is an adult woman who had mild COVID-19 (a few samples of this study predate the infection). Cell type and time point are not known. The chain couples TRBV29-1 to TRBJ2-7, with D perhaps matching TRBD2 (5 bases). Sequencing was carried out using PBMCs or a T cell subset sorted from them (not recorded which). CDR3 sequence reads: CSVEGREYEQYF. In DNA, the CDR3 is TGCAGCGTTGAAGGACGGGAATACGAGCAGTACTTC.